This TCR beta chain comes out of a study of Ad26.COV2.S vaccination and SARS-CoV-2 variants. Treatment noted: over 15 received Ad26.COV2.S at low or high dose, single or two shots; several received placebo; per-sample allocation not given. Samples were taken on day 63 after the first vaccine or placebo injection. Sequencing was performed with immunoSEQ multiplex PCR; in TCRdb, only in-frame clones are kept and a portion is missing. The data show hundreds of thousands of clones, around 90% seen once. The CDR3 runs 14 residues. V lost 5 bases, J lost 7 bases, and 15 bases lay in between. Germline V gene sequence: CDR1 LNHDA, CDR2 SQIVND (reference sequence).

This clonotype was sampled from a person between 18 and 60 years old who received the Ad26.COV2.S COVID-19 vaccine or a placebo. The chain recombines TRBV19 with TRBJ1-5, with D unclear. The material sequenced was peripheral blood, taken in a trial of Ad26.COV2.S vaccine versus placebo. The CDR3 coding sequence is TGTGCCAGTAGTTTCGCCACGGGCGGGCAGCCCCAGCATTTT. This translates into CASSFATGGQPQHF.